Here is one TCR beta chain with its context. This CDR3 spans 13 amino acids. The germline V gene has CDR1 LGHNA and CDR2 YNFKEQ. Trimming cost V 0 bases and J 7 bases, with 6 bases left between them. The sample originates from a study of cytomegalovirus exposure and HLA in healthy donors. Primers included in the PCR were 60 Vbeta and 13 Jbeta primers. Generated by immunoSEQ multiplex PCR, the TCRdb table keeps only in-frame clones and is missing some. The sample holds over 90,000 clones, roughly 66% seen once. The TCR originated in a woman aged 50 to 60 in good health and CMV-seronegative. Material: PBMCs. The rearrangement joins TRBV4-2 to TRBJ1-4; D is undetermined. The DNA of the CDR3 is TGTGCCAGCAGCCAAGATCAGGTTGAAAAACTGTTTTTT. It encodes CASSQDQVEKLFF.